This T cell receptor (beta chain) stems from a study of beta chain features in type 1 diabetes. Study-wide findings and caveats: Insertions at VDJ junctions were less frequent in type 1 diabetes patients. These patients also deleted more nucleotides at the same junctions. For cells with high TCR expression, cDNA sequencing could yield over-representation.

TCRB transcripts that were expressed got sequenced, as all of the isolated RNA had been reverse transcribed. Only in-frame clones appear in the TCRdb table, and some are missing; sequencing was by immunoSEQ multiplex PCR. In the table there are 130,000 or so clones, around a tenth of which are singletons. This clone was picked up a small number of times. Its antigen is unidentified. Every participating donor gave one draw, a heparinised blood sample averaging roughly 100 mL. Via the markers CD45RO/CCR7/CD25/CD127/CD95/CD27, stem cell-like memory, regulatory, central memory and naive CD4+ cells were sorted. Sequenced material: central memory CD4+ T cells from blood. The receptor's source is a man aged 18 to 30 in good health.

CDR3 loop: CASRNRGSSYEQYF. CDR3 sequence (DNA): TGTGCCAGCAGGAACAGGGGAAGCTCCTACGAGCAGTACTTC. The chain couples TRBV6-5 to TRBJ2-7; 7 bases match TRBD1. The junction had 5 bases not matched to a gene; V was cut back by 6 bases and J by 0 bases. The germline CDR1 and CDR2 sequences are MNHEY and SVGAGI. This CDR3 has 14 residues.